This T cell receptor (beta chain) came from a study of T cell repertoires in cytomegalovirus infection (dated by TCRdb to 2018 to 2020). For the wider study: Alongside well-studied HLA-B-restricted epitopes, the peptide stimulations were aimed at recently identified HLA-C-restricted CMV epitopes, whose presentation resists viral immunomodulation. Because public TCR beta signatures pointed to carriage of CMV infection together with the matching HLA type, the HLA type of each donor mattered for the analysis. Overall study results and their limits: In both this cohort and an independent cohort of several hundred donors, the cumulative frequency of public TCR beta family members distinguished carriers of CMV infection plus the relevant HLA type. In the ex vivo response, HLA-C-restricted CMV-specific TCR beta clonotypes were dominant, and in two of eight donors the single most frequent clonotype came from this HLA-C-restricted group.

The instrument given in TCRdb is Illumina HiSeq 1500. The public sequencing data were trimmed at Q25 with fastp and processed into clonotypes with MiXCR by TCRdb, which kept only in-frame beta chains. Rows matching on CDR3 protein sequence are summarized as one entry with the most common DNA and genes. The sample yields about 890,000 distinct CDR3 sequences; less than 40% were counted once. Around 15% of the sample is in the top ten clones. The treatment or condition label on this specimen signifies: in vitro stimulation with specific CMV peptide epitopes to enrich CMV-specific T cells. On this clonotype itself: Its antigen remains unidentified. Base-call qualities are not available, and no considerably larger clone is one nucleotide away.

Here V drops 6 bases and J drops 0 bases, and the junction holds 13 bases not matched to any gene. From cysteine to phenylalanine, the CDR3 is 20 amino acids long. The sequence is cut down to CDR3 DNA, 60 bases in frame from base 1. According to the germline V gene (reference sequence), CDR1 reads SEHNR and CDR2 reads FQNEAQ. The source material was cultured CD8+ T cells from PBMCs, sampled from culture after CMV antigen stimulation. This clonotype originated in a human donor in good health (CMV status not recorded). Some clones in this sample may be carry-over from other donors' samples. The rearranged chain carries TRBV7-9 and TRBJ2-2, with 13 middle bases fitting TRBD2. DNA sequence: TGTGCCAGCAGTTCCCCCCATGGACTAGCGGGGGTACCGAACACCGGGGAGCTGTTTTTT. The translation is CASSSPHGLAGVPNTGELFF.